The rows below give T cell receptor beta chains drawn from one sample of a study of blood T cell repertoires in COVID-19. The table came from immunoSEQ multiplex PCR; TCRdb's copy has only in-frame clones and leaves some out. Counted here are about half a million clones, 75% to 90% occurring once; the ten biggest clones make up approximately 2.9%. The sample was peripheral blood. These receptor sequences come from a human donor in a cohort sampled during active COVID-19. Each CDR3 is given with its conserved first and last residue. The order of the fields is V gene, J gene, D gene, clone size, CDR3 DNA, CDR3 protein. A D gene is named only where the DNA matches it firmly. The size field is filled for only some rows; it gives once, few, many or a size class.

TRBV4-2	TRBJ2-1	-	-	TGTGCCAGCAGACCGCAGGGTAATTCCAATGAGCAGTTCTTC	CASRPQGNSNEQFF
TRBV7-8	TRBJ2-4	TRBD2	-	TGTGCCAGCAGCTGGGGACTAGCGGGAGGGCCGGAAAACATTCAGTACTTC	CASSWGLAGGPENIQYF
TRBV3-1/TRBV3-2	TRBJ1-6	-	-	TGTGCCAGCAGCCAGGGGGCGGGTATCAGTTCACCCCTCCACTTT	CASSQGAGISSPLHF
TRBV18	TRBJ1-1	TRBD1	-	TGTGCCAGCTCCCAGGGGGTAGGCACTGAAGCTTTCTTT	CASSQGVGTEAFF
TRBV30	TRBJ2-7	TRBD1	once	TGTGCCTGGAGTGTACTTAGACAGGGGGGCTACGAGCAGTACTTC	CAWSVLRQGGYEQYF
TRBV15	TRBJ1-3	TRBD1	few	TGTGCCACGAAGGATTCCGGGACAGGGGCTGGAAACACCATATATTTT	CATKDSGTGAGNTIYF
TRBV14	TRBJ2-7	-	few	TGTGCCAGCAGCCTAAGGGGGGGCCCGTACGAGCAGTACTTC	CASSLRGGPYEQYF
TRBV3-1/TRBV3-2	TRBJ1-6	-	-	TGTGCCAGCAGCCAAGGTTCTATTTCACCCCTCCACTTT	CASSQGSISPLHF
TRBV6-5	TRBJ2-7	TRBD2	-	TGTGCCAGCAGTCTGGGGAGGGCTGACGAGCAGTACTTC	CASSLGRADEQYF
TRBV7-2	TRBJ1-1	-	-	TGTGCCAGCAGCTCCCAGGGAATTCGCACTGAAGCTTTCTTT	CASSSQGIRTEAFF
TRBV29-1	TRBJ2-3	TRBD1	-	TGCAGCTCCACAGGGGGACGTGGAGATACGCAGTATTTT	CSSTGGRGDTQYF
TRBV28	TRBJ2-5	TRBD2	-	TGTGCCAGCAGTGGGCGGGAGGGCCAAGAGACCCAGTACTTC	CASSGREGQETQYF
TRBV30	TRBJ2-1	-	once	TGTGCCTGGAGGGTAAGTCTAGTTGGTGAGCAGTTCTTC	CAWRVSLVGEQFF
TRBV7-8	TRBJ1-2	TRBD1	-	TGTGCCAGCAGCCGAGACGGCAGGGGGCAATATGGCTACACCTTC	CASSRDGRGQYGYTF
TRBV4-3	TRBJ1-4	-	-	TGCGCCAGCAGCCCCCTCGCAGGCGTTGCAACTAATGAAAAACTGTTTTTT	CASSPLAGVATNEKLFF
TRBV29-1	TRBJ2-7	-	-	TGCAGCGTTGAACTAGAAAGGGGCTACGAGCAGTACTTC	CSVELERGYEQYF
TRBV15	TRBJ2-3	-	-	TGTGCCACCAGCAGTTATCGGGTTCGTGCCACAGATACGCAGTATTTT	CATSSYRVRATDTQYF
TRBV9	TRBJ2-7	TRBD2	-	TGTGCCAGCAGCCGCGGACTAGCGGGAGGGGCCTACGAGCAGTACTTC	CASSRGLAGGAYEQYF
TRBV7-2	TRBJ2-3	-	-	TGTGCCAGCAGCTACGCGCGGACACCTAGCACAGATACGCAGTATTTT	CASSYARTPSTDTQYF
TRBV9	TRBJ2-1	-	-	TGTGCCAGCAGCGTAGATCTAGCTGGTGAGCAGTTCTTC	CASSVDLAGEQFF
TRBV15	TRBJ2-3	TRBD2	-	TGTGCCACCAGCCGCTCCGGGGGGAGAACAGATACGCAGTATTTT	CATSRSGGRTDTQYF
TRBV29-1	TRBJ2-7	-	-	TGCAGCGCGGGGGACGGGGACTCCTACGAGCAGTACTTC	CSAGDGDSYEQYF
TRBV5-1	TRBJ1-5	-	-	TGCGCCAGCAGCTTGGAAGGGAGTAGCAATCAGCCCCAGCATTTT	CASSLEGSSNQPQHF
TRBV20-1	TRBJ1-6	TRBD1	-	TGCAGTGCTAGTGGGACAGGAAATTCACCCCTCCACTTT	CSASGTGNSPLHF